This T cell receptor beta chain is drawn from a study of memory CD4+ T cells and cytomegalovirus serostatus. Study background: Healthy Belgian adult donors included about nine CMV-positive and 20 to 30 CMV-negative people. Study-wide findings and caveats: Of 150 to 200 reported CMV TCRbeta sequences, some 70 were found in memory CD4+ repertoires.

The assay was immunoSEQ multiplex PCR, and TCRdb's table has in-frame clones only and misses some. Of 25,000 to 35,000 clones in the sample, about 80% were seen once. Comments on this clone: The antigen is undetermined.

The V segment lost 2 bases and the J segment 0 bases; nucleotides outside the gene matches: 4. The CDR3 length is 16 residues. Looked up from germline, CDR1 is PRHDT and CDR2 is FYEKMQ (reference sequence). The sort gate was single viable CD3+CD4+CD8-CD45RO+ cells for memory CD4+ T cells. The clonotype originates from an adult in good health and CMV-seronegative. The chain carries TRBV13 and TRBJ1-3; 7 nucleotides match TRBD1. Sequencing input: memory CD4+ T cells from blood. The CDR3 loop is CASSLYRGNSGNTIYF. CDR3 coding DNA: TGTGCCAGCAGCTTATACAGGGGCAACTCTGGAAACACCATATATTTT.